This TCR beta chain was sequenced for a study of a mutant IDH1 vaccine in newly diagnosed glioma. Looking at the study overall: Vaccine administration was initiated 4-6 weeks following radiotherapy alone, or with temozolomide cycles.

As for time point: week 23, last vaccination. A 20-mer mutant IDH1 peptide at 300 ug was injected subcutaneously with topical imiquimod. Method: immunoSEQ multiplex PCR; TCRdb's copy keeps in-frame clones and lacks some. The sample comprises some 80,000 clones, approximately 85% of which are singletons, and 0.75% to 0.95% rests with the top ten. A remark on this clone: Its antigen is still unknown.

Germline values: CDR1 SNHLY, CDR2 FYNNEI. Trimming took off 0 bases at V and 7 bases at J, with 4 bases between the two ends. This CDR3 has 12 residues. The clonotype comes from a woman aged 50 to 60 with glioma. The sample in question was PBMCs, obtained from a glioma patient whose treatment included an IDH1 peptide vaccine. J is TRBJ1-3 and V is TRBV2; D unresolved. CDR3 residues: CASSEAPNTIYF. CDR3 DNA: TGTGCCAGCAGTGAAGCACCGAACACCATATATTTT. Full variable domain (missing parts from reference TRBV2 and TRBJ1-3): EPEVTQTPSHQVTQMGQEVILRCVPISNHLYFYWYRQILGQKVEFLVSFYNNEISEKSEIFDDQFSVERPDGSNFTLKIRSTKLEDSAMYFCASSEAPNTIYFGEGSWLTVV.